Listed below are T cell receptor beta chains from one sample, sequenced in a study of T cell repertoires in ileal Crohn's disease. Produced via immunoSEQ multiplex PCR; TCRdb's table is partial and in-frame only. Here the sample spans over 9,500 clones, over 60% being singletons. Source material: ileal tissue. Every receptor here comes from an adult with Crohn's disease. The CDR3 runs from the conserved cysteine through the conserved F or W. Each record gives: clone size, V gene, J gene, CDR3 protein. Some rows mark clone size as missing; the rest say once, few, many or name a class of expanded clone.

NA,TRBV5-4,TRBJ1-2,CASSLQGEDGYTF
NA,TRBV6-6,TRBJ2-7,CASSDRAEQYF
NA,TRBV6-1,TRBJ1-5,CASSGQGNPINQPQHF
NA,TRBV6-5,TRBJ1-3,CASRGAANTIYF
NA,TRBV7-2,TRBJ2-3,CASTQTGYDTDTQYF
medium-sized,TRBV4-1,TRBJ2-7,CASSQSYRGTYEQYF
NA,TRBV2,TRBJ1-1,CASSRSPSTEAFF
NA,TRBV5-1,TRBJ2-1,CASSFILVGGTDEQFF
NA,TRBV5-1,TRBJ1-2,CASSLVLSAGAGYTF
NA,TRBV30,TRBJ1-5,CAFGRSRAQHF
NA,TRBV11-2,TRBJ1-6,CASSSLRDRGRDSPLHF
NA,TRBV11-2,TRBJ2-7,CASSLGGIGEQYF
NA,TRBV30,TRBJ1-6,CARREGSDSPLHF
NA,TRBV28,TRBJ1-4,CASSGSGSTNEKLFF
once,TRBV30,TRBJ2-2,CAWNSGEYTGELFF
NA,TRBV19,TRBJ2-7,CASSTLAGAYEQYF
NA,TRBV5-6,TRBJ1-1,CASSLSFGSPVRGTEAFF
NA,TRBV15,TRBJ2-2,CATSSRGVNTGELFF
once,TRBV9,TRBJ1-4,CASSVGSRDRGEKLFF
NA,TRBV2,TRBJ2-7,CASSGARLDYEQYF
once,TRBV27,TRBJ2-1,CASSLRLAGGIDNEQFF